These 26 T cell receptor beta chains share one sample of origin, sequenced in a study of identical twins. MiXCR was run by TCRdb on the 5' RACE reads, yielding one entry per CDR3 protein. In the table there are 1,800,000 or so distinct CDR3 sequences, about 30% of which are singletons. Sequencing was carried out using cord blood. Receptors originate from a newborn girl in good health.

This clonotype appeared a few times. Written as DNA, the CDR3 is TGCGCCAGCAGTGAGTCGGGTGGCGGGGGGGCCTTCAATGAGCAGTTCTTC. This sequence encodes CASSESGGGGAFNEQFF. The gene calls are TRBV10-2 and TRBJ2-1; TRBD2 matches at 9 bases. The ends lost 0 bases at V and 6 bases at J; junction bases unmatched: 9. This CDR3 has 17 amino acids. Per germline, CDR1 WSHSY and CDR2 SAAADI.

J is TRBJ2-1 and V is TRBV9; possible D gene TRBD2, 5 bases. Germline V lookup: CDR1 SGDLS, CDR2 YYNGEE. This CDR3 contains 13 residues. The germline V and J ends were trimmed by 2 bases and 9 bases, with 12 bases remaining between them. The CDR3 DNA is TGTGCCAGCAGCGTCTTGGCTAGCACTGAGCAGTTCTTC. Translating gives CASSVLASTEQFF. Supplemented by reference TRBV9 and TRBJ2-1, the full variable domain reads DSGVTQTPKHLITATGQRVTLRCSPRSGDLSVYWYQQSLDQGLQFLIQYYNGEERAKGNILERFSAQQFPDLHSELNLSSLELGDSALYFCASSVLASTEQFFGPGTRLTVL.

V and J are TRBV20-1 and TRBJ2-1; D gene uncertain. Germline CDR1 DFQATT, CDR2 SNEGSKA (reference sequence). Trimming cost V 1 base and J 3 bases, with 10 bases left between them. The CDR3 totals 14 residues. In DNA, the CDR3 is TGCAGTGCTAGAGTCTCCCTGATCTACAATGAGCAGTTCTTC. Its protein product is CSARVSLIYNEQFF.

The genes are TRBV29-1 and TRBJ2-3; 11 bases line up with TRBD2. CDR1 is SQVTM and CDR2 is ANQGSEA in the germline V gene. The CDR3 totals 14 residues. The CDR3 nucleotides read TGCAGGGCCGGGACTAGCGGTAGCACAGATACGCAGTATTTT. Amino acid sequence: CRAGTSGSTDTQYF.

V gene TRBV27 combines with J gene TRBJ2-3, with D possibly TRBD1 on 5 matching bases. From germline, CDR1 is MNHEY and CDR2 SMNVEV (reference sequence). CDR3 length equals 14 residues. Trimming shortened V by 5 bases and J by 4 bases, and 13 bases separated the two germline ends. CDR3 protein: CASSPQWGADTQYF. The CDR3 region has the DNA TGTGCCAGCAGTCCACAGTGGGGCGCAGATACGCAGTATTTT.

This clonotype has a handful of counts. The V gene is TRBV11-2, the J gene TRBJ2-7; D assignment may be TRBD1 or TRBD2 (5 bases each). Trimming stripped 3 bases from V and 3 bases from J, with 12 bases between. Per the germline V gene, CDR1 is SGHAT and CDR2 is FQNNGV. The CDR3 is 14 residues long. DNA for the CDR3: TGTGCCAGCAGCTTGTTTGAGGGGCACTACGAGCAGTACTTC. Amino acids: CASSLFEGHYEQYF.

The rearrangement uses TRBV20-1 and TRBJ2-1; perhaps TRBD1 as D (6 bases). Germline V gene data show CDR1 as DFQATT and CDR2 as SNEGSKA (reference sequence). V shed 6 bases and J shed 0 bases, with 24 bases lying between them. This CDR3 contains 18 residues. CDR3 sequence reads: CSASKGDAETPSYNEQFF. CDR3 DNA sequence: TGCAGTGCCTCGAAGGGGGATGCTGAAACACCCTCCTACAATGAGCAGTTCTTC.

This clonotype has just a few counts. DNA of the CDR3: TGCAGTGCTAGAGTCAAGGGAATAGCGGGGGGCTCCTACAATGAGCAGTTCTTC. It codes for CSARVKGIAGGSYNEQFF. The genes are TRBV20-1 and TRBJ2-1, with 10 bases identical to TRBD2. Trimming at V came to 1 base and at J to 0 bases, leaving 9 bases not matched to a gene. The CDR3 contains 18 residues. Germline CDR1 is DFQATT and CDR2 is SNEGSKA (reference sequence).

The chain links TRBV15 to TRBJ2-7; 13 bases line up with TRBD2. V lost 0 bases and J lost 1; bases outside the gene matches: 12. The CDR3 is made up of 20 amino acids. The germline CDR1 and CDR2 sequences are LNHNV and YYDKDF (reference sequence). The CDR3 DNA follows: TGTGCCACCAGCAGAGAAGGCAGTGGACTAGCGGGAGCCTCTTCCTACGAGCAGTACTTC. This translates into CATSREGSGLAGASSYEQYF.

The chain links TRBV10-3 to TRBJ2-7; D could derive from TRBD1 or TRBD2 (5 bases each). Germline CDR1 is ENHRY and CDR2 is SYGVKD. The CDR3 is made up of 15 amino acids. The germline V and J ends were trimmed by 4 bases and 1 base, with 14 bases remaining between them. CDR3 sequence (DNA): TGTGCCATCAGTGGCAGGGTCCCGGGGTCCTACGAGCAGTACTTC. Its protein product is CAISGRVPGSYEQYF.

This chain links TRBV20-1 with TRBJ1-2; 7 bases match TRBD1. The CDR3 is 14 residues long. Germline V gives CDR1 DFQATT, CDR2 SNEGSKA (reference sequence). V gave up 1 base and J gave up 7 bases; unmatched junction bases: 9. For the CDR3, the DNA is TGCAGTGCTAGAGCGTCGGACAGGCCGGGTGGCTACACCTTC. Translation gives CSARASDRPGGYTF.

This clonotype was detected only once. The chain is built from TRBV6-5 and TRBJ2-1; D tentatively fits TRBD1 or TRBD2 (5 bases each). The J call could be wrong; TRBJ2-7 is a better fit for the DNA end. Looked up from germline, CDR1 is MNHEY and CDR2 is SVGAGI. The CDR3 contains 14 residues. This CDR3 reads CASSYGTAYNEQYF. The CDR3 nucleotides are TGTGCCAGCAGTTACGGGACCGCCTACAATGAGCAGTACTTC.

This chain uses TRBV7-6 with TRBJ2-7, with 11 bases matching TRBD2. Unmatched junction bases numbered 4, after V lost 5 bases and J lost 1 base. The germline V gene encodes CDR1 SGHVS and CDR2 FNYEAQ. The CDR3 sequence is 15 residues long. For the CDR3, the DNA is TGTGCCAGCAGCCCCTCTAGCGGGGGGTCCTACGAGCAGTACTTC. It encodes CASSPSSGGSYEQYF.

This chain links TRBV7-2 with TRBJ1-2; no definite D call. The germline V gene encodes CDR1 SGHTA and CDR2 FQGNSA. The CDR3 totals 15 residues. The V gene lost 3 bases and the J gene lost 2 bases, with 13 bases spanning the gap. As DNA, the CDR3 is TGTGCCAGCAGCTTTACTCAGACAACCAACTATGGCTACACCTTC. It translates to CASSFTQTTNYGYTF.

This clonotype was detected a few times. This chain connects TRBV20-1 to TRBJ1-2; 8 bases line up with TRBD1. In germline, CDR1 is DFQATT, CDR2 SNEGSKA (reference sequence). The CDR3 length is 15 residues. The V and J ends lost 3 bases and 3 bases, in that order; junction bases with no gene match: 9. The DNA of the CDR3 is TGCAGTGCTAGGAGCCGCAGGGGGCTGGACTATGGCTACACCTTC. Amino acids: CSARSRRGLDYGYTF.

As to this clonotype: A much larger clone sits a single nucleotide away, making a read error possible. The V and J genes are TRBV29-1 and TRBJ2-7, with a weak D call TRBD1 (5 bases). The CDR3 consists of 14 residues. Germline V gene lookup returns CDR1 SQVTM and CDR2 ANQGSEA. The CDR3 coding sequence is TGCAGCGTTTCTCAGGGTTCCCTCTCCTACGAGCGGTACTTC. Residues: CSVSQGSLSYERYF.

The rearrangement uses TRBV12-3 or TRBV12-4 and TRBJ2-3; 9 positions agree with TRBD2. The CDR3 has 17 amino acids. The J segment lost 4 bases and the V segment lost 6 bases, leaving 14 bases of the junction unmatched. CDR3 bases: TGTGCCAGCAGCCCTAACCTCCTAGCGGGGCCCGCAGATACGCAGTATTTT. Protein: CASSPNLLAGPADTQYF.

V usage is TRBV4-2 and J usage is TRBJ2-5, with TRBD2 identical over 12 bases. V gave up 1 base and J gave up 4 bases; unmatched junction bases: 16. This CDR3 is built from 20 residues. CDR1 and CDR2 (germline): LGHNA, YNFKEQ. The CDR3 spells CASSQGPRELAGGISETQYF. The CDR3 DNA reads TGTGCCAGCAGCCAAGGCCCCCGAGAACTAGCGGGGGGAATTTCAGAGACCCAGTACTTC.

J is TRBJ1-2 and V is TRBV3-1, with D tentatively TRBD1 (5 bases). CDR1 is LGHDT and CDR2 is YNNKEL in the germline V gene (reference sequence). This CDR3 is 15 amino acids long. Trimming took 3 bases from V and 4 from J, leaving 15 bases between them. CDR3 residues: CASSHPATVLYGYTF. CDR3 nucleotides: TGTGCCAGCAGCCATCCCGCGACAGTTCTCTATGGCTACACCTTC.

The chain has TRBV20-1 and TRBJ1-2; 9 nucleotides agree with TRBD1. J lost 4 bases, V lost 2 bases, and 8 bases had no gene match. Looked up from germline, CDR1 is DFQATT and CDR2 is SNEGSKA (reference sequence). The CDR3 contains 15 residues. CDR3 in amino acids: CSARNPTGGAYGYTF. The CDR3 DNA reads TGCAGTGCTAGAAACCCGACAGGGGGGGCCTATGGCTACACCTTC.

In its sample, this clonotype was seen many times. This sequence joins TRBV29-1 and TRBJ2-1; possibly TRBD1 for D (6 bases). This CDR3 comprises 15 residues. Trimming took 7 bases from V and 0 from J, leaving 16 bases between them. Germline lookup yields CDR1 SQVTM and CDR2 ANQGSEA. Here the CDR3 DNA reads TGCAGCGCTGGGGGCTTAGGACGCTCCTACAATGAGCAGTTCTTC. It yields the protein CSAGGLGRSYNEQFF.

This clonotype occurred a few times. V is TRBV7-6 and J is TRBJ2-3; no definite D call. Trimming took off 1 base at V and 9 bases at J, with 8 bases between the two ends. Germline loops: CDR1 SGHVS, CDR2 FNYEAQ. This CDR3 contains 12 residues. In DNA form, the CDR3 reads TGTGCCAGCAGCTTAGTATCATCCACGCAGTATTTT. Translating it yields CASSLVSSTQYF.

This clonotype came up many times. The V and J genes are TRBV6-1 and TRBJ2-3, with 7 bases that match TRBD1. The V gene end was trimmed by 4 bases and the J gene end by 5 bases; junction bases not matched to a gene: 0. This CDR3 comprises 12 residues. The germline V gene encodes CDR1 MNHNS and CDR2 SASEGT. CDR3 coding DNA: TGTGCCAGCAGTGGACAGGGAGATACGCAGTATTTT. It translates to CASSGQGDTQYF.

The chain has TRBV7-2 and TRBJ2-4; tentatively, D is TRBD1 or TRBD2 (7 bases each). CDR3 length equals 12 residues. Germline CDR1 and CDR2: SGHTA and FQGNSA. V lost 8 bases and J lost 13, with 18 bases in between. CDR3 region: CASQPTGRAQYF. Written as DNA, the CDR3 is TGTGCCAGCCAACCGACAGGGAGGGCCCAGTACTTC.

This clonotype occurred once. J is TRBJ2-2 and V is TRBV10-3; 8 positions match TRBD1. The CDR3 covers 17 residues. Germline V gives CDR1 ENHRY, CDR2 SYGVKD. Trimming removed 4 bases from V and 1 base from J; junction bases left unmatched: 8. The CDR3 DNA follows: TGTGCCATCAGTGGCACCGGGACAGGATTGAACACCGGGGAGCTGTTTTTT. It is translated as CAISGTGTGLNTGELFF.

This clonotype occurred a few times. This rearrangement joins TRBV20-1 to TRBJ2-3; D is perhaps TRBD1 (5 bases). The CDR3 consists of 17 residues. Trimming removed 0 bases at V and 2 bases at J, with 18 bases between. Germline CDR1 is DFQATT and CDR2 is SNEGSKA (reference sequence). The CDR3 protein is CSARDYRSGRATDTQYF. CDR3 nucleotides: TGCAGTGCTAGAGATTACCGTTCGGGCAGGGCCACAGATACGCAGTATTTT.